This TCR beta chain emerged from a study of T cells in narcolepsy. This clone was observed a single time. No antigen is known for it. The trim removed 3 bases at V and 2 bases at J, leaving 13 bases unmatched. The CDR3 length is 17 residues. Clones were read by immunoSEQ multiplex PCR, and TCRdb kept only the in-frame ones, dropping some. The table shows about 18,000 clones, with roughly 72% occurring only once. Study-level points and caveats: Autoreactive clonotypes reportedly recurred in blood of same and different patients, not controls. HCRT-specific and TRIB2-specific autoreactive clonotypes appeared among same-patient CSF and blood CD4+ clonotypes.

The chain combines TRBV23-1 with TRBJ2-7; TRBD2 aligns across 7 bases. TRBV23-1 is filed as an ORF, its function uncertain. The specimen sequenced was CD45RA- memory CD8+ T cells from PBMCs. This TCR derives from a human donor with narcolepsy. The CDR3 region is CASSHFPGLAVTYEQYF. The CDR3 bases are TGCGCCAGCAGTCATTTCCCTGGGCTAGCGGTTACCTACGAGCAGTACTTC.